A single sample is the source of the 26 T cell receptor beta chains below, sequenced in a study of blood T cells in healthy people across ages. Primed by a sample-barcoded 5' primer and a J-beta primer mix, a second PCR proceeded for about 6 to 12 cycles. TCRdb redid the calling of the 5' RACE reads with MiXCR, one entry per CDR3 protein. The sample contains fewer than 2 million distinct CDR3 sequences, around 40% of which appear only once. The sample taken for sequencing was blood. The origin of the receptors is a human donor in good health.

The chain combines TRBV9 with TRBJ2-1, with 8 bases matching TRBD1. The V segment lost 3 bases and the J segment 2 bases; nucleotides outside the gene matches: 4. CDR3 size: 15 residues. Germline CDR1 SGDLS, CDR2 YYNGEE. CDR3 nucleotides: TGTGCCAGCAGCGGACAGGGGCAACCCTACAATGAGCAGTTCTTC. Translating it yields CASSGQGQPYNEQFF. Drawing the rest from reference TRBV9 and TRBJ2-1, the complete variable domain is DSGVTQTPKHLITATGQRVTLRCSPRSGDLSVYWYQQSLDQGLQFLIQYYNGEERAKGNILERFSAQQFPDLHSELNLSSLELGDSALYFCASSGQGQPYNEQFFGPGTRLTVL.

The J gene is TRBJ2-4, the V gene TRBV24-1, with 7 nucleotides matching TRBD1. The J call may be wrong; the DNA end is better matched by TRBJ2-7. The CDR3 runs 13 residues. Germline V gene data show CDR1 as KGHDR and CDR2 as SFDVKD. CDR3 protein: CATSETGFYEQYF. In DNA form, the CDR3 reads TGTGCCACCAGTGAGACAGGGTTTTACGAGCAGTACTTC.

The V gene is TRBV20-1, the J gene TRBJ2-1, with D tentatively TRBD1 or TRBD2 (5 bases each). The germline V gene has CDR1 DFQATT and CDR2 SNEGSKA (reference sequence). The V and J ends lost 5 bases and 7 bases respectively, with 21 bases between them. CDR3 length: 15 amino acids. This CDR3 is CSAQSGVREGNEQFF. The CDR3 coding sequence is TGCAGTGCTCAGTCTGGGGTTCGAGAGGGGAATGAGCAGTTCTTC.

In its sample, this clonotype was seen a few times. Compared with germline, one end of the junction differs, possibly owing to a read error. This chain links TRBV5-5 with TRBJ2-3; D is possibly TRBD2 (5 bases). This CDR3 region has 14 residues. Germline loops: CDR1 SGHKS, CDR2 YYEKEE (reference sequence). The DNA for the CDR3 is TGTGCCGGCAGCTTCCTAGCTTCGGCAGATACGCAGTATTTT. This gives the protein CAGSFLASADTQYF.

This clonotype has more than one count but fewer than ten. This sequence joins TRBV2 and TRBJ1-5; D remains ambiguous. With 2 bases removed from V and 13 bases from J, the gap between germline ends came to 9 bases. The CDR3 is made up of 11 amino acids. From germline, CDR1 is SNHLY and CDR2 FYNNEI. In nucleotides, the CDR3 is TGTGCCAGCAGTGAATTTGGCAAGCAGCATTTT. Its protein product is CASSEFGKQHF.

This clonotype was found a few times. This sequence joins TRBV10-3 and TRBJ2-7; D call uncertain. The V end lost 4 bases, the J end lost 2 bases, and 12 bases lay between the germline ends. The CDR3 has 14 residues. Germline V gene sequence: CDR1 ENHRY, CDR2 SYGVKD. CDR3: CAISGYGGTYEQYF. The CDR3 DNA reads TGTGCCATCAGTGGATACGGCGGCACCTACGAGCAGTACTTC.

V is TRBV7-9 and J is TRBJ2-7; D is tentatively TRBD1 or TRBD2 (5 bases each). The germline CDR1 and CDR2 sequences are SEHNR and FQNEAQ (reference sequence). The CDR3 has 16 amino acids. Trimming took 1 base from V and 3 from J, leaving 16 bases between them. CDR3 DNA: TGTGCCAGCAGCTTAGGGGCACGGCTGGGGGACTACGAGCAGTACTTC. Its protein is CASSLGARLGDYEQYF.

This clonotype has a handful of counts. CDR3 DNA sequence: TGCAGTGGCCTACGCGGGGGGGACACCTACGAGCAGTACTTC. Translating gives CSGLRGGDTYEQYF. V usage is TRBV20-1 and J usage is TRBJ2-7; 9 positions agree with TRBD2. In germline, CDR1 is DFQATT, CDR2 SNEGSKA (reference sequence). V lost 7 bases and J lost 2; bases outside the gene matches: 9. The CDR3 is 14 residues long.

The V call is TRBV7-8, the J call TRBJ1-2; no reliable D call. Germline CDR1 reads SGHVS; CDR2 reads FQNEAQ. The length of the CDR3 is 15 residues. The V end lost 1 base, the J end lost 4 bases, and 13 bases lay between the germline ends. The CDR3 nucleotides read TGTGCCAGCAGCTTAGGGTTAAGGACCCCCTATGGCTACACCTTC. This sequence encodes CASSLGLRTPYGYTF. The entire variable domain, with the rest obtained from reference TRBV7-8 and TRBJ1-2, is as follows: GAGVSQSPRYKVAKRGQDVALRCDPISGHVSLFWYQQALGQGPEFLTYFQNEAQLDKSGLPSDRFFAERPEGSVSTLKIQRTQQEDSAVYLCASSLGLRTPYGYTFGSGTRLTVV.

The V gene is TRBV20-1, the J gene TRBJ2-7; D is perhaps TRBD2 (5 bases). The CDR3 consists of 13 residues. CDR1 is DFQATT, CDR2 SNEGSKA, per germline (reference sequence). V was shortened by 5 bases and J by 3 bases, with 14 bases between the two germline ends. The CDR3 DNA is TGCAGTGCTGGAGGTTGGGGAAACTACGAGCAGTACTTC. This sequence encodes CSAGGWGNYEQYF.

This clonotype was found a few times. This rearrangement joins TRBV10-3 to TRBJ1-1; D gene unclear. Germline CDR1 reads ENHRY; CDR2 reads SYGVKD. The CDR3 is 13 residues long. Between the trimmed V and J ends, which lost 11 bases and 2 bases, there was a span of 15 bases. The CDR3 region is CAASELENTEAFF. In DNA form, the CDR3 reads TGTGCCGCCAGTGAGTTAGAAAACACTGAAGCTTTCTTT.

This chain joins TRBV7-2 and TRBJ2-4; maybe TRBD2 (6 bases). The assigned J gene may be wrong: the sequence end matches TRBJ2-7 better. This CDR3 is built from 14 residues. The germline gives CDR1 SGHTA, CDR2 FQGNSA. The CDR3 here is CASSTIGTSYEQYF. The DNA of the CDR3 is TGTGCCAGCAGCACGATAGGGACTTCCTACGAGCAGTACTTC.

The chain has TRBV3-1 and TRBJ1-2; 7 positions match TRBD1. V was pared by 3 bases and J by 8 bases, with 9 bases of the junction left unmatched. CDR3 length: 14 amino acids. Germline lookup yields CDR1 LGHDT and CDR2 YNNKEL (reference sequence). CDR3 DNA sequence: TGTGCCAGCAGCCACCCCGACAGGGTAACGGGCTACACCTTC. Amino acid sequence: CASSHPDRVTGYTF.

The chain couples TRBV20-1 to TRBJ2-7, with a weak D call TRBD1 (6 bases). V was pared by 6 bases and J by 4 bases, with 22 bases between. CDR1 and CDR2 (germline): DFQATT, SNEGSKA (reference sequence). This CDR3 region has 15 residues. This CDR3 is CSATPSGPGDYEQYF. CDR3 DNA: TGCAGTGCCACGCCTTCCGGGCCAGGGGATTACGAGCAGTACTTC.

The chain couples TRBV2 to TRBJ2-2, with D unclear. CDR1 is SNHLY, CDR2 FYNNEI, per germline. There are 15 residues in the CDR3. Trimming took 3 bases from V and 6 from J, leaving 14 bases between them. This chain's CDR3 is CASSDPGFLSGELFF. In DNA, the CDR3 is TGTGCCAGCAGTGACCCAGGATTTCTTTCCGGGGAGCTGTTTTTT.

The chain is built from TRBV6-2 or TRBV6-3 and TRBJ2-5; 8 positions match TRBD2. Germline loops: CDR1 MNHEY, CDR2 SVGEGT. The CDR3 is 14 amino acids. V shed 10 bases, J shed 5 bases, and the junction held 12 bases outside the gene matches. The CDR3 DNA sequence: TGTGCCACCCGGAGGCGGGGGGCGACGGAGACCCAGTACTTC. Translation: CATRRRGATETQYF.

This clonotype has just a few counts. This chain joins TRBV6-6 and TRBJ2-7, with D tentatively TRBD2 (5 bases). V was trimmed by 10 bases and J by 0 bases, leaving 13 bases between them. This CDR3 contains 13 residues. Germline V gene sequence: CDR1 MNHNY, CDR2 SVGAGI (reference sequence). CDR3 protein: CATLDWSSYEQYF. The CDR3 DNA reads as TGTGCCACCCTGGACTGGAGCTCCTACGAGCAGTACTTC.

This clonotype has just a few counts. The CDR3 spells CASSLRTETNTEAFF. Written as DNA, the CDR3 is TGTGCCAGCAGCCTGCGAACAGAGACGAACACTGAAGCTTTCTTT. The chain combines TRBV13 with TRBJ1-1; D uncertain. The V gene's germline CDR1 is PRHDT and CDR2 FYEKMQ (reference sequence). The germline V and J ends were trimmed by 5 bases and 1 base, with 14 bases remaining between them. This CDR3 contains 15 residues.

The V gene is TRBV29-1, the J gene TRBJ1-1; D unresolved. The CDR3 is 11 amino acids. Germline V lookup: CDR1 SQVTM, CDR2 ANQGSEA. Trimming left V 4 bases short and J 5 bases short, with 8 bases between. CDR3: CSVGLWTEAFF. CDR3 sequence (DNA): TGCAGCGTTGGACTTTGGACTGAAGCTTTCTTT.

The V and J genes are TRBV20-1 and TRBJ2-3, with D perhaps matching TRBD2 (6 bases). The CDR3 is made up of 14 amino acids. V lost 4 bases and J 4 bases, leaving 15 bases between the germline ends. Germline V lookup: CDR1 DFQATT, CDR2 SNEGSKA (reference sequence). This CDR3 reads CSAISRRRADTQYF. The CDR3 coding sequence is TGCAGTGCTATTAGCAGGAGGAGGGCAGATACGCAGTATTTT.

The rearrangement joins TRBV7-9 to TRBJ2-1; D unclear. Trimming cost V 7 bases and J 5 bases, with 12 bases left between them. The CDR3 is 13 amino acids. CDR1 is SEHNR, CDR2 FQNEAQ, per germline (reference sequence). The CDR3 spells CASTAWANNEQFF. CDR3 nucleotides: TGTGCCAGCACCGCTTGGGCGAACAATGAGCAGTTCTTC.

This sequence joins TRBV5-1 and TRBJ2-5; possible D gene TRBD2, 7 bases. The V end was cut by 5 bases, the J end by 2 bases, with 16 bases between. The germline V gene encodes CDR1 SGHRS and CDR2 YFSETQ. The CDR3 length is 15 residues. The CDR3 loop reads CASRLGGGKQETQYF. DNA of the CDR3: TGCGCCAGCAGGCTAGGGGGGGGGAAACAAGAGACCCAGTACTTC.

In its sample, this clonotype was seen a few times. J is TRBJ2-7 and V is TRBV29-1; 8 bases match TRBD1. V trimming: 6 bases; J trimming: 4 bases; junction bases outside the gene matches: 11. In germline, CDR1 is SQVTM, CDR2 ANQGSEA. CDR3 length equals 14 residues. The CDR3 reads CSVIPGQATYEQYF. CDR3 bases: TGCAGCGTGATACCGGGACAGGCAACTTACGAGCAGTACTTC.

The chain is built from TRBV7-9 and TRBJ1-2; D is uncertain. The CDR3 totals 13 residues. The V end was cut by 1 base, the J end by 7 bases, with 10 bases between. CDR1 is SEHNR and CDR2 is FQNEAQ in the germline V gene (reference sequence). CDR3 in amino acids: CASSLDPRAGYTF. The CDR3 DNA reads as TGTGCCAGCAGCTTAGACCCGCGGGCTGGCTACACCTTC. Drawing the rest from reference TRBV7-9 and TRBJ1-2, the complete variable domain is DTGVSQNPRHKITKRGQNVTFRCDPISEHNRLYWYRQTLGQGPEFLTYFQNEAQLEKSRLLSDRFSAERPKGSFSTLEIQRTEQGDSAMYLCASSLDPRAGYTFGSGTRLTVV.

In its sample, this clonotype was seen many times. V usage is TRBV5-1 and J usage is TRBJ1-2; a weak D match, TRBD1 (6 bases). Trimming pared 3 bases from V and 4 bases from J, leaving 13 bases between. CDR3 size: 14 residues. The germline gives CDR1 SGHRS, CDR2 YFSETQ. The CDR3 DNA is TGCGCCAGCAGCTCCGCAGGGGACTTCTATGGCTACACCTTC. Protein: CASSSAGDFYGYTF.

The V gene is TRBV6-5, the J gene TRBJ2-3; D may be TRBD1 or TRBD2 (5 bases each). V was clipped by 2 bases and J by 4 bases, with 13 bases between them. CDR1 is MNHEY, CDR2 SVGAGI, per germline. The CDR3 totals 15 residues. This chain's CDR3 is CASSYSLGVADTQYF. The CDR3 nucleotides read TGTGCCAGCAGTTACAGTTTGGGGGTTGCAGATACGCAGTATTTT.